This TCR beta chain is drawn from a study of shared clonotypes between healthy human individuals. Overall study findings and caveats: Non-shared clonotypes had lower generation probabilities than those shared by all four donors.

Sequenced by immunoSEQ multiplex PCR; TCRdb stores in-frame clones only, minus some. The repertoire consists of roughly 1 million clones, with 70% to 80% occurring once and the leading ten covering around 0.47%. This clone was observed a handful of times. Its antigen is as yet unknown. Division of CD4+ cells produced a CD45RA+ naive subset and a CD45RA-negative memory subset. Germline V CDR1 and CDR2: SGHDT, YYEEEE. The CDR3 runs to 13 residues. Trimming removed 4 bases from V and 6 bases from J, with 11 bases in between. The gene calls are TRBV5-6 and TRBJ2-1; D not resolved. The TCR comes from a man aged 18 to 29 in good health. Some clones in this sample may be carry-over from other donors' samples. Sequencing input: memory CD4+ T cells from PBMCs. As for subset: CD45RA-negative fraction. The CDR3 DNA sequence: TGTGCCAGCAGCCTGTACGCAATCAATGAGCAGTTCTTC. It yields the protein CASSLYAINEQFF.